These 5 T cell receptor beta chains share one sample of origin, sequenced in a study of OX40 agonist ivuxolimab in advanced cancers. TCRdb's table, derived via immunoSEQ multiplex PCR, lists solely in-frame clones and lacks some. Here the sample spans roughly 87,000 clones, around 92% being singletons. Sequencing used CD4+ or CD8+ T cells sorted from blood, obtained in a trial of the OX40 agonist ivuxolimab. The receptors come from an adult with an advanced solid tumor such as melanoma, head and neck, liver or kidney cancer.

The chain combines TRBV11-2 with TRBJ2-5; 9 nucleotides align to TRBD2. This CDR3 spans 15 amino acids. The trim removed 3 bases at V and 4 bases at J, leaving 6 bases unmatched. Germline V gene sequence: CDR1 SGHAT, CDR2 FQNNGV. In DNA form, the CDR3 reads TGTGCCAGCAGCTTGGGCGGGGGGGCACTAGAGACCCAGTACTTC. This sequence encodes CASSLGGGALETQYF.

This chain connects TRBV5-6 to TRBJ2-6; 7 bases match TRBD1. CDR1 and CDR2 (germline): SGHDT, YYEEEE. The J segment lost 0 bases and the V segment lost 1 base, leaving 1 base of the junction unmatched. The CDR3 has 16 amino acids. The CDR3 region is CASSLTGVSGANVLTF. The CDR3, as DNA: TGTGCCAGCAGCTTGACAGGGGTCTCTGGGGCCAACGTCCTGACTTTC.

Only a few counts were recorded for this clone. The junction departs from germline at one end; a sequencing error may be responsible. The CDR3 nucleotides are TGTGCCAGCTCACCACCTTCACAGGCTAGTTACATTGAGCAGTTCTTC. It encodes CASSPPSQASYIEQFF. The genes are TRBV18 and TRBJ2-1, with D maybe TRBD1 (5 bases). Per germline, CDR1 KGHSH and CDR2 LQKENI. The CDR3 contains 16 residues.

V usage is TRBV21-1 and J usage is TRBJ2-1; the tabulated D call, TRBD2, remains unverified against the DNA. TRBV21-1 is a documented pseudogene. The CDR3 is 21 residues long. CDR3 sequence reads: CASSRVCTPVGTSGGHNEQFF. In DNA, the CDR3 is TGTGCCAGCAGCAGAGTCTGCACCCCCGTAGGGACTAGCGGGGGTCACAATGAGCAGTTCTTC.

The chain combines TRBV19 with TRBJ1-1, with D possibly matching TRBD1 (5 bases). Germline CDR1 is LNHDA and CDR2 is SQIVND (reference sequence). V was cut by 3 bases and J by 1 base, with 12 bases left in between. The CDR3 is made up of 15 amino acids. CDR3 region: CASSIAGTENTEAFF. DNA of the CDR3: TGTGCCAGTAGTATCGCCGGGACGGAGAACACTGAAGCTTTCTTT.